The rows below give T cell receptor beta chains drawn from one sample of a study of regulatory T cells in long-lasting Graves disease. MiXCR, run by TCRdb on the multiplex PCR reads, gives a single entry per CDR3 protein. The sample gives 420,000 or so distinct CDR3 sequences, about a sixth of which show up once; 20% to 25% is in the top ten. The same specimen was also included in a second study, on T cells in Graves' hyperthyroidism and ophthalmopathy.

The sample here was peripheral blood mononuclear cells (PBMCs), taken at new diagnosis, from a patient treated with antithyroid drugs. The receptors originated from a woman under 30 with Graves disease. CDR3s include the opening cysteine and the closing phenylalanine or tryptophan. The D gene is left open where the match is weak. The size of a clone is reported for some rows only, either as once, few or many, or as a class for expanded clones.

.	TRBJ2-7	TRBV5-1	few	CASSHDRSVDEQYF	TGCGCCAGCAGTCACGACAGGTCCGTTGACGAGCAGTACTTC
.	TRBJ1-1	TRBV29-1	many	CSVVGLSSTWEKAFF	TGCAGCGTTGTCGGTTTATCTTCGACTTGGGAGAAAGCTTTCTTT
TRBD2	TRBJ2-1	TRBV20-1	.	CSALTSGRALNEQFF	TGCAGTGCGCTCACTAGCGGGAGGGCCCTCAATGAGCAGTTCTTC
TRBD1	TRBJ2-1	TRBV29-1	many	CSVRPDRGLSYNEQFF	TGCAGCGTTCGTCCCGACAGGGGACTCTCCTACAATGAGCAGTTCTTC
.	TRBJ2-2	TRBV11-2	many	CASSQEQGPDTGELFF	TGTGCCAGCAGCCAAGAACAGGGACCGGACACCGGGGAGCTGTTTTTT
TRBD1	TRBJ2-7	TRBV6-1	few	CASSEAGTGWYEQYF	TGTGCCAGCAGTGAAGCTGGGACAGGGTGGTACGAGCAGTACTTC
.	TRBJ2-1	TRBV6-2/TRBV6-3	many	CASSELANPSYNEQFF	TGTGCCAGCAGTGAACTGGCTAACCCCTCCTACAATGAGCAGTTCTTC
TRBD2	TRBJ2-2	TRBV12-3/TRBV12-4	.	CASRGLAGRTGELFF	TGTGCCAGCAGAGGACTAGCGGGACGCACCGGGGAGCTGTTTTTT
.	TRBJ1-5	TRBV20-1	.	CSATPSPGSNQPQHF	TGCAGTGCCACCCCCTCGCCAGGTAGCAATCAGCCCCAGCATTTT
TRBD2	TRBJ2-5	TRBV7-8	few	CASSSQGLAGYEETQYF	TGTGCCAGCAGCTCCCAAGGACTAGCGGGGTACGAGGAGACCCAGTACTTC